The 13 T cell receptor beta chains listed next were all sequenced from one sample in a study of blood T cell repertoires in COVID-19. Using immunoSEQ multiplex PCR, the repertoire was profiled, and TCRdb retains in-frame clones only, with some absent. Here the sample spans about 180,000 clones, about four fifths being singletons. The sample was peripheral blood. The source is a man aged 65 to 79 with active or convalescent COVID-19.

CDR3 residues: CASSPSRDLTSYEQYF. CDR3 nucleotide sequence: TGCGCCAGCAGCCCTTCCCGGGACTTAACCTCCTACGAGCAGTACTTC. The chain couples TRBV10-1 to TRBJ2-7, with D possibly being TRBD2 (6 bases). Germline V gene sequence: CDR1 WNHNN, CDR2 SYGVQD (reference sequence). This CDR3 is 16 amino acids long. Trimming stripped 6 bases from V and 0 bases from J, with 18 bases between.

V usage is TRBV10-2 and J usage is TRBJ2-5, with 9 bases aligning to TRBD1. The CDR3 is made up of 20 amino acids. J lost 2 bases, V lost 0 bases, and 16 bases had no gene match. CDR1 and CDR2 from the germline V gene are WSHSY and SAAADI. CDR3 amino acids: CASSESVGQGRVGIQETQYF. The CDR3 bases are TGCGCCAGCAGTGAGTCGGTTGGACAGGGGCGGGTCGGGATACAAGAGACCCAGTACTTC.

The V call is TRBV7-9, the J call TRBJ2-3, with 12 bases that match TRBD2. Germline V CDR1 and CDR2: SEHNR, FQNEAQ (reference sequence). Losses at the gene ends were 4 bases for V and 5 bases for J; bases not matched to a gene: 10. The CDR3 spans 17 residues. The CDR3 reads CASSSIRLAGAGDTQYF. The DNA of the CDR3 is TGTGCCAGCAGCTCAATTCGACTAGCGGGAGCCGGAGATACGCAGTATTTT.

The chain couples TRBV14 to TRBJ2-5; 8 nucleotides line up with TRBD2. The germline V gene has CDR1 SGHDN and CDR2 FVKESK. This CDR3 region has 16 residues. Trimming cost V 1 base and J 5 bases; bases outside gene matches: 9. As DNA, the CDR3 is TGTGCCAGCAGCCAAGTTACAGCGGGAGTGGGGGAGACCCAGTACTTC. Translated: CASSQVTAGVGETQYF.

The rearrangement uses TRBV11-3 and TRBJ2-7, with TRBD1 as a possible D gene (5 bases). CDR3 size: 13 residues. Germline V gene lookup returns CDR1 SGHNT and CDR2 YENEEA. V lost 3 bases, J lost 6 bases, and 12 bases lay in between. The CDR3 sequence is CASSFSHQGEQYF. The CDR3 DNA reads as TGTGCCAGCAGCTTTTCCCACCAGGGCGAGCAGTACTTC.

About this clone: At the DNA level, this CDR3 is encoded by other sequences in the same sample as well. The chain is built from TRBV3-1 (or the pseudogene TRBV3-2) and TRBJ1-2, with 10 bases matching TRBD1. CDR1 is LGHDT and CDR2 is YNNKEL in the germline V gene (reference sequence). CDR3 length equals 14 residues. Germline trimming cut 3 bases from V and 6 bases from J; bases unmatched to any gene: 4. The CDR3 DNA reads as TGTGCCAGCAGCCAGACGACAGGGGGCAATGGCTACACCTTC. It translates to CASSQTTGGNGYTF.

The V gene is TRBV11-3, the J gene TRBJ2-5; D is undetermined. Germline V gene sequence: CDR1 SGHNT, CDR2 YENEEA. The V end was cut by 3 bases, the J end by 5 bases, with 10 bases between. The CDR3 covers 13 residues. The CDR3 sequence is CASSFSISETQYF. The CDR3 coding sequence is TGTGCCAGCAGCTTCTCTATAAGCGAGACCCAGTACTTC. Full variable domain (missing parts from reference TRBV11-3 and TRBJ2-5): EAGVVQSPRYKIIEKKQPVAFWCNPISGHNTLYWYLQNLGQGPELLIRYENEEAVDDSQLPKDRFSAERLKGVDSTLKIQPAELGDSAVYLCASSFSISETQYFGPGTRLLVL.

This clone appeared a single time. The chain is built from TRBV12-3 or TRBV12-4 and TRBJ2-2; D gene ambiguous. With 4 bases removed from V and 4 bases from J, the gap between germline ends came to 4 bases. The CDR3 contains 12 residues. Written as DNA, the CDR3 is TGTGCCAGCAGTTCTTCCACCGGGGAGCTGTTTTTT. It codes for CASSSSTGELFF.

V is TRBV10-2 and J is TRBJ2-4; a weak D match, TRBD1 (6 bases). The CDR3 totals 14 residues. Germline V CDR1 and CDR2: WSHSY, SAAADI. V lost 3 bases to trimming and J lost 9 bases, with 15 bases between them. The CDR3 reads CASSEGRQGIIQYF. The CDR3 bases are TGCGCCAGCAGTGAAGGCAGGCAGGGGATCATTCAGTACTTC.

V gene TRBV11-3 combines with J gene TRBJ2-7; TRBD2 matches 11 bases. The V and J ends lost 2 bases and 4 bases, in that order; junction bases with no gene match: 10. The CDR3 runs 17 residues. Germline lookup yields CDR1 SGHNT and CDR2 YENEEA. The CDR3 protein is CASSLWGSGGAAYEQYF. The CDR3, as DNA: TGTGCCAGCAGCTTATGGGGTAGCGGGGGGGCAGCGTACGAGCAGTACTTC.

This chain connects TRBV2 to TRBJ1-2, with 7 bases that match TRBD1. The CDR3 covers 15 residues. Looked up from germline, CDR1 is SNHLY and CDR2 is FYNNEI. The trim removed 7 bases at V and 7 bases at J, leaving 15 bases unmatched. In DNA form, the CDR3 reads TGTGCCAGCATCCTTTCACAGGGGCTCTATACTGGCTACACCTTC. This codes for CASILSQGLYTGYTF.

This rearrangement joins TRBV6-5 to TRBJ2-7; 8 nucleotides align to TRBD1. Germline CDR1 reads MNHEY; CDR2 reads SVGAGI. Trimming took 4 bases from V and 6 from J; bases not matched to a gene: 2. The CDR3 covers 12 residues. CDR3 amino acids: CASSSQGGEQYF. The CDR3 DNA reads TGTGCCAGCAGTTCACAGGGGGGCGAGCAGTACTTC.

The CDR3 is CAISERDRGPNTEAFF. CDR3 sequence (DNA): TGTGCCATCAGTGAGAGGGACAGGGGGCCGAACACTGAAGCTTTCTTT. V and J are TRBV10-3 and TRBJ1-1; 12 nucleotides match TRBD1. Germline V CDR1 and CDR2: ENHRY, SYGVKD. V dropped 2 bases and J dropped 1; count of bases not matched to a gene: 2. CDR3 length equals 16 residues.